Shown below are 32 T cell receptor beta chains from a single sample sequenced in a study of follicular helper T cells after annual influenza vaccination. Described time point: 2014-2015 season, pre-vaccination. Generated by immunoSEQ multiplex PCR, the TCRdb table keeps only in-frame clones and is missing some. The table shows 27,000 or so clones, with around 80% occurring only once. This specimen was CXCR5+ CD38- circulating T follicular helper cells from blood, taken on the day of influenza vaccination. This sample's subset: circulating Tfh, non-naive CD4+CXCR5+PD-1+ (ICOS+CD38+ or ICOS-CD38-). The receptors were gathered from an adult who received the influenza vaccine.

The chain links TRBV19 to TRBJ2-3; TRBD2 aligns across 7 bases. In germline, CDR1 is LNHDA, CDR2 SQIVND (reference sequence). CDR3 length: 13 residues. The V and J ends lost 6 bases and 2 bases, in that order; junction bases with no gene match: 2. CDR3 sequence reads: CASRAGATDTQYF. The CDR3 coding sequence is TGTGCCAGTAGGGCGGGAGCCACAGATACGCAGTATTTT. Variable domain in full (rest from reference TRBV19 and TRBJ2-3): DGGITQSPKYLFRKEGQNVTLSCEQNLNHDAMYWYRQDPGQGLRLIYYSQIVNDFQKGDIAEGYSVSREKKESFPLTVTSAQKNPTAFYLCASRAGATDTQYFGPGTRLTVL.

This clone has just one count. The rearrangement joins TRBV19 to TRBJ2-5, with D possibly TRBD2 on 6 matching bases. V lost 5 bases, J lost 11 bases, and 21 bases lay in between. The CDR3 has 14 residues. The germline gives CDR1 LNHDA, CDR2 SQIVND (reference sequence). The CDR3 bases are TGTGCCAGTAGTGCCAACCCATCACCTCGGGAGCAGTACTTC. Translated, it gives CASSANPSPREQYF.

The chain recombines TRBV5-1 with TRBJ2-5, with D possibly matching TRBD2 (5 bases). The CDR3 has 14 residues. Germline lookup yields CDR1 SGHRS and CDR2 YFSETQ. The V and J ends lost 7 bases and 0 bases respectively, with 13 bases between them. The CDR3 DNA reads TGCGCCAGCTCAATTTCCGGGGACCAAGAGACCCAGTACTTC. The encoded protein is CASSISGDQETQYF.

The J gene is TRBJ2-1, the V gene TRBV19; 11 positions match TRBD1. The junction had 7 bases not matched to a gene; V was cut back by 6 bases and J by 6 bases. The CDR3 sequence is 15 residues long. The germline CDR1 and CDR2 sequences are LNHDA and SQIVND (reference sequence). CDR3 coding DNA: TGTGCCAGTAGACCCCCCGGGACAGGGGGCAATGAGCAGTTCTTC. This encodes CASRPPGTGGNEQFF.

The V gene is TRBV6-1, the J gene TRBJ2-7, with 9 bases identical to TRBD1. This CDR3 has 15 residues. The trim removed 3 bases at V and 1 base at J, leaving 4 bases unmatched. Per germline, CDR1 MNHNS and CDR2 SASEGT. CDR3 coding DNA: TGTGCCAGCAGTGATTTCGGACAGGGGTCCTACGAGCAGTACTTC. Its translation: CASSDFGQGSYEQYF.

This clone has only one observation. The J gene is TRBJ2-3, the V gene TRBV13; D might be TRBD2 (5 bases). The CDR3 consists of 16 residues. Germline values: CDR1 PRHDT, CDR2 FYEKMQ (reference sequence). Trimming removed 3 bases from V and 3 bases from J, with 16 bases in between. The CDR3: CASSFRLYGLTDTQYF. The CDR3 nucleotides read TGTGCCAGCAGCTTCAGGTTGTACGGACTGACAGATACGCAGTATTTT.

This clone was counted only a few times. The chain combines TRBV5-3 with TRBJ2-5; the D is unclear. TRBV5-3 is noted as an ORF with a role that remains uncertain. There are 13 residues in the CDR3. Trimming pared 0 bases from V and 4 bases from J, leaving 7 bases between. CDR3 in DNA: TGTGCCAGAAGCTTGGTAGTCGGAGAGACCCAGTACTTC. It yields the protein CARSLVVGETQYF.

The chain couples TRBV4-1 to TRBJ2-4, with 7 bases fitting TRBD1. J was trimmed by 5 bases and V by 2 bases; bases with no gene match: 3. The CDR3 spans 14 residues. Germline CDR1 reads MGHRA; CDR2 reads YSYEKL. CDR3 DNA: TGCGCCAGCAGCCAAAAGGGGGCTCAAAACATTCAGTACTTC. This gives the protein CASSQKGAQNIQYF.

In DNA, the CDR3 is TGTGCCAGCAGCTTAAATTCGGACAGGCGAAGGGGCTACACCTTC. Residues: CASSLNSDRRRGYTF. The gene calls are TRBV11-2 and TRBJ1-2, with 7 bases lining up with TRBD1. This CDR3 contains 15 residues. Germline assignment: CDR1 SGHAT and CDR2 FQNNGV. V shed 2 bases, J shed 8 bases, and the junction held 11 bases outside the gene matches.

CDR3 bases: TGTGCCAGCAGCGGGACAGGGGGATACGAGCAGTACTTC. The encoded protein is CASSGTGGYEQYF. This chain links TRBV2 with TRBJ2-7, with 11 bases lining up with TRBD1. V shed 6 bases and J 4 bases; nucleotides not matched to a gene: 2. The CDR3 has 13 residues. Per the germline V gene, CDR1 is SNHLY and CDR2 is FYNNEI. Combining the CDR3 with reference TRBV2 and TRBJ2-7 gives the whole variable domain EPEVTQTPSHQVTQMGQEVILRCVPISNHLYFYWYRQILGQKVEFLVSFYNNEISEKSEIFDDQFSVERPDGSNFTLKIRSTKLEDSAMYFCASSGTGGYEQYFGPGTRLTVT.

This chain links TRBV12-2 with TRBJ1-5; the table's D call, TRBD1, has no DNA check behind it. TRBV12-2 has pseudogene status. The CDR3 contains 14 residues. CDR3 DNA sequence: TGTGCAGGATGGACAGGGGGCCCCAATCAGCCCCAGCATTTT. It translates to CAGWTGGPNQPQHF.

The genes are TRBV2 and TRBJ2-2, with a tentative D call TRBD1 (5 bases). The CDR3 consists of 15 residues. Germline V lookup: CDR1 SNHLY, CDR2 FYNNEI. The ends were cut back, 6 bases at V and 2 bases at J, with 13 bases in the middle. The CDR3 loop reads CASRYDRTNTGELFF. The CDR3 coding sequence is TGTGCCAGCAGGTACGACAGAACTAACACCGGGGAGCTGTTTTTT.

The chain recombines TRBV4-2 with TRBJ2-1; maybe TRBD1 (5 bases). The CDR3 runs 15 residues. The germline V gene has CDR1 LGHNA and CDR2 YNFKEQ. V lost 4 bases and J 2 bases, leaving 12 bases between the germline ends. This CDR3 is CASSREGVPYNEQFF. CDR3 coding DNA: TGTGCCAGCAGCCGAGAAGGGGTCCCCTACAATGAGCAGTTCTTC.

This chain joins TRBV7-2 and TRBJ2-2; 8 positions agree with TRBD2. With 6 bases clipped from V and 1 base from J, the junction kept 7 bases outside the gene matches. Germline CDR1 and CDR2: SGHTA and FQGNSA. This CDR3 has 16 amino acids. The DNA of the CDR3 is TGTGCCAGCAGGAAATCGGCGGGAGGGAACACCGGGGAGCTGTTTTTT. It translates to CASRKSAGGNTGELFF.

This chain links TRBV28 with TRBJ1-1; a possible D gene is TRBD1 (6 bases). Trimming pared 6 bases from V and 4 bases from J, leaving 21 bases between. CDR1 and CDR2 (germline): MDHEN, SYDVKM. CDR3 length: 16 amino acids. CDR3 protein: CASSLWGPRAGTEAFF. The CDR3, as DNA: TGTGCCAGCAGCTTGTGGGGGCCCCGAGCCGGCACTGAAGCTTTCTTT.

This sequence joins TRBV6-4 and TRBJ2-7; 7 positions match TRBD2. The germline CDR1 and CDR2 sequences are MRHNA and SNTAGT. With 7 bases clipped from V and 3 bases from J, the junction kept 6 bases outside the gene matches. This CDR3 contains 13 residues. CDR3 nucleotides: TGTGCCAGCATCTGGGGGGGGGACTACGAGCAGTACTTC. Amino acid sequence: CASIWGGDYEQYF.

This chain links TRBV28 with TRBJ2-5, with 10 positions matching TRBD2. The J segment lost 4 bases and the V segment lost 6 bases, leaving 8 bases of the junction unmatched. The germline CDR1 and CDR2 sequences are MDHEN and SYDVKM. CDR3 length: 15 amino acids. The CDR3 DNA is TGTGCCAGCAGAAGGAGCGGGAGGGCAGGAGAGACCCAGTACTTC. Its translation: CASRRSGRAGETQYF. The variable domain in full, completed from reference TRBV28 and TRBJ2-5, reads DVKVTQSSRYLVKRTGEKVFLECVQDMDHENMFWYRQDPGLGLRLIYFSYDVKMKEKGDIPEGYSVSREKKERFSLILESASTNQTSMYLCASRRSGRAGETQYFGPGTRLLVL.

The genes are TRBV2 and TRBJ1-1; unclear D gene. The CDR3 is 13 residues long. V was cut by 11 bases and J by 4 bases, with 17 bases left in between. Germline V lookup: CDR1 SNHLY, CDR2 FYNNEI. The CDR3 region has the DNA TGTGCCTCCCAAGGAGGGTTGGGCACTGAAGCTTTCTTT. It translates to CASQGGLGTEAFF.

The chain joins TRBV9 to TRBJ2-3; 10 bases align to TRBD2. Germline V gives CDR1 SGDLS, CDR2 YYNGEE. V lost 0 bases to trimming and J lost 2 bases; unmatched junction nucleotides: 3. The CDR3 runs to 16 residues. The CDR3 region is CASSVEGLAATDTQYF. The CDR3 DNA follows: TGTGCCAGCAGCGTAGAAGGACTAGCGGCCACAGATACGCAGTATTTT.

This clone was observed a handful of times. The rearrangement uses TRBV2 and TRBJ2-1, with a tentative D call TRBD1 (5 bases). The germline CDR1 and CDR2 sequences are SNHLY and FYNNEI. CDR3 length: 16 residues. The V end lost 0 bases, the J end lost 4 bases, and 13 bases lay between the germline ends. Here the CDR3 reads CASSEATLGAYNEQFF. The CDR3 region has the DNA TGTGCCAGCAGTGAAGCTACCTTAGGGGCTTACAATGAGCAGTTCTTC.

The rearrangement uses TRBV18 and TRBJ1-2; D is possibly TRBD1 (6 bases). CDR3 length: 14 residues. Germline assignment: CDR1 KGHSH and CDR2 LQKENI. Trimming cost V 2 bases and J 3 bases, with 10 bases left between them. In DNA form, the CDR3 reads TGTGCCAGCTCACCAGACAGGAGTTACTATGGCTACACCTTC. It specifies CASSPDRSYYGYTF.

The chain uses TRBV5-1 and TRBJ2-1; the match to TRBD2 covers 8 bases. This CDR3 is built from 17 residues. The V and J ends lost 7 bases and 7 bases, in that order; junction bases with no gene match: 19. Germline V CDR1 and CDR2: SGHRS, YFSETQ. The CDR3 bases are TGCGCCAGCGCCGGTGGCGCGGGAGGCTTATTAAGGAATGAGCAGTTCTTC. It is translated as CASAGGAGGLLRNEQFF.

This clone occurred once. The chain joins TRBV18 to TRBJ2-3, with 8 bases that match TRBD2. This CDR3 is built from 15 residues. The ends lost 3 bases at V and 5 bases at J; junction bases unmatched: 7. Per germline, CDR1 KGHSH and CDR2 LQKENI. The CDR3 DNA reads TGTGCCAGCTCACCCACTAGCGGACTACAAGATACGCAGTATTTT. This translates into CASSPTSGLQDTQYF.

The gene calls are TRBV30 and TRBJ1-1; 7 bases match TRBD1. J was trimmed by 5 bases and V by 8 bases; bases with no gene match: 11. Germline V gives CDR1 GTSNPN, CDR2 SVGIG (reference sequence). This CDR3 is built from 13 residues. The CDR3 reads CARQGEPGTEAFF. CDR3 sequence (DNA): TGTGCCCGACAGGGCGAACCAGGGACTGAAGCTTTCTTT.

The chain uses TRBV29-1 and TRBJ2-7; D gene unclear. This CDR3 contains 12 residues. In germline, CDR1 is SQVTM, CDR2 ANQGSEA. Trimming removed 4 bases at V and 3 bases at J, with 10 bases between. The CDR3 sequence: CSVGGGLYEQYF. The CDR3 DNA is TGCAGCGTTGGTGGTGGCCTCTACGAGCAGTACTTC.

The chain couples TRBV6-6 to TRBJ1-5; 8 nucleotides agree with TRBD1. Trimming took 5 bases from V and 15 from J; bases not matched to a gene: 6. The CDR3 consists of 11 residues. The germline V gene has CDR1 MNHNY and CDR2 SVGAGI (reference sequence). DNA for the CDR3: TGTGCCAGCAGTGCCGGACAGGGAAGGCATTTT. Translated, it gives CASSAGQGRHF.

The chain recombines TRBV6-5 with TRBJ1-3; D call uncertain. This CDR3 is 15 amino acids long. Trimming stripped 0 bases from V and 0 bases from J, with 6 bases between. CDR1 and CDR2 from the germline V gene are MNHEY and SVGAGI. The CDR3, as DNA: TGTGCCAGCAGTTACTCACAAACCTCTGGAAACACCATATATTTT. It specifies CASSYSQTSGNTIYF.

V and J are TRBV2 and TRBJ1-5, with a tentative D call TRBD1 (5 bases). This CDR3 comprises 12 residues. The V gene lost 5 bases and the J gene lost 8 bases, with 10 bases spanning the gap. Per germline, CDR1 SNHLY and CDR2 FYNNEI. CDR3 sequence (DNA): TGTGCCAGCAGTCGGGAGGGGAAGCCCCAGCATTTT. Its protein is CASSREGKPQHF.

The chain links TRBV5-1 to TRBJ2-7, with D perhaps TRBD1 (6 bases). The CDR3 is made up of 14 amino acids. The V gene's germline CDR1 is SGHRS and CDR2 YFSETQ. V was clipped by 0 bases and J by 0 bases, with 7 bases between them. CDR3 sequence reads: CASSLGTASYEQYF. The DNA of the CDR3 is TGCGCCAGCAGCTTGGGGACAGCCTCCTACGAGCAGTACTTC.

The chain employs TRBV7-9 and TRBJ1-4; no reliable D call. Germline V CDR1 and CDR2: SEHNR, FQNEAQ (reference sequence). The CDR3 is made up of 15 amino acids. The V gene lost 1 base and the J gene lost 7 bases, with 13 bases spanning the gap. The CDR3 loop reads CASSLGLSRVEKLFF. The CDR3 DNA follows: TGTGCCAGCAGCTTAGGTCTCTCTCGGGTTGAAAAACTGTTTTTT.

This CDR3 is CASSSGGNNQPQHF. The CDR3 DNA sequence: TGTGCCAGCAGTTCAGGAGGGAACAATCAGCCCCAGCATTTT. The chain combines TRBV28 with TRBJ1-5; D call uncertain. The V and J ends lost 4 bases and 3 bases respectively, with 10 bases between them. CDR1 MDHEN and CDR2 SYDVKM come from the germline V gene. The length of the CDR3 is 14 residues.

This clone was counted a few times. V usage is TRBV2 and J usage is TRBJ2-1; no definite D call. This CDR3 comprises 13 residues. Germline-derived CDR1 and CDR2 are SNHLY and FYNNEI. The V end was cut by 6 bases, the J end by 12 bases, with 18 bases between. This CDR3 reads CASRRSVTGAQFF. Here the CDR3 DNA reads TGTGCCAGCAGACGGAGCGTGACGGGTGCGCAGTTCTTC.